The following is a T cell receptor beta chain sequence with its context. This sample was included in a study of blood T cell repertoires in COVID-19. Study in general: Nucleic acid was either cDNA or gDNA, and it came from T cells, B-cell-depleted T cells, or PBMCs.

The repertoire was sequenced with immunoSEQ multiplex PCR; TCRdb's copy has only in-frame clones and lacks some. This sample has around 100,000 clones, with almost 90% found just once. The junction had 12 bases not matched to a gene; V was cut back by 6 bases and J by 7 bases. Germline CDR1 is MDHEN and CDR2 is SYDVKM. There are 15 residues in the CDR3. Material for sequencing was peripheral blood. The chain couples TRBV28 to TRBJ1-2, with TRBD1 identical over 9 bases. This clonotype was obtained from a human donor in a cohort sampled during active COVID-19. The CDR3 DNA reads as TGTGCCAGCAGGGAGCCGGGACAGGGTTTGCTTGGCTACACCTTC. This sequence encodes CASREPGQGLLGYTF.